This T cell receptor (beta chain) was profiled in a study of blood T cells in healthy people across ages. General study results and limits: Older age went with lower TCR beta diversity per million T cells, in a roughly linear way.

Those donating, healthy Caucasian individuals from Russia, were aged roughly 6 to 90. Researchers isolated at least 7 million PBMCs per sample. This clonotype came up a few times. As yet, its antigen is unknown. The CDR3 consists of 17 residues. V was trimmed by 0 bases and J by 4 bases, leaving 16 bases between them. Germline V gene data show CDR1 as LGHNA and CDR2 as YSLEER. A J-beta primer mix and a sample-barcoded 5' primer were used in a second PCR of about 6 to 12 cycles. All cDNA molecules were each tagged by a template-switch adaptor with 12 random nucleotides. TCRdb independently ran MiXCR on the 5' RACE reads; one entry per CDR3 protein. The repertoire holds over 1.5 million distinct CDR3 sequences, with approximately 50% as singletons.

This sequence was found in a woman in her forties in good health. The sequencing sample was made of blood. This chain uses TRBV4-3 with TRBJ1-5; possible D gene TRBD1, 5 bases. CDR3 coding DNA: TGCGCCAGCAGCCAAGATCGGGGCCCGGGCAGGAATCAGCCCCAGCATTTT. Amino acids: CASSQDRGPGRNQPQHF.